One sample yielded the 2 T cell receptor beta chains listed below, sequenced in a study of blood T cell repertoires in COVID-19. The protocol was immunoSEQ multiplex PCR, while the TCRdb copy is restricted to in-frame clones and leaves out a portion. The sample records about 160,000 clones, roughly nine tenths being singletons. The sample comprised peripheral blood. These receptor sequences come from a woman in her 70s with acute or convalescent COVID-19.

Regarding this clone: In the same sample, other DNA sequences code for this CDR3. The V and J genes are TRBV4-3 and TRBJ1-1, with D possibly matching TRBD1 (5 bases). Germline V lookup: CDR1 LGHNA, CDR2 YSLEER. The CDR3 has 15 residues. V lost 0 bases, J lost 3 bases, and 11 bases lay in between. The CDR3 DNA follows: TGCGCCAGCAGCCAAGATAGGGGTTTGGACACTGAAGCTTTCTTT. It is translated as CASSQDRGLDTEAFF.

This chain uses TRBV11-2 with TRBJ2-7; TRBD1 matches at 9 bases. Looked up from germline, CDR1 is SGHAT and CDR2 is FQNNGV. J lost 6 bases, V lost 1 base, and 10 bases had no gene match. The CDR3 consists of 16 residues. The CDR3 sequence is CASSLGQGGRAGEQYF. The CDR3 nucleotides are TGTGCCAGCAGCTTAGGACAGGGGGGACGGGCGGGCGAGCAGTACTTC.